This TCR beta chain was captured in a study of blood T cell repertoires in COVID-19. V trimming: 4 bases; J trimming: 1 base; junction bases outside the gene matches: 5. The CDR3 consists of 16 residues. Per germline, CDR1 SGHDT and CDR2 YYEEEE. TCRdb's copy holds only in-frame clones and misses some; the assay was immunoSEQ multiplex PCR. The table records 270,000 or so clones, roughly 89% of them present only once. The clonotype comes from a woman aged 30 to 39 with active or convalescent COVID-19. The rearrangement joins TRBV5-6 to TRBJ1-6, with 7 bases aligning to TRBD1. Sequencing input: peripheral blood. The CDR3 sequence: CASSRTTGSYNSPLHF. In DNA form, the CDR3 reads TGTGCCAGCAGCAGGACGACAGGGTCCTATAATTCACCCCTCCACTTT.